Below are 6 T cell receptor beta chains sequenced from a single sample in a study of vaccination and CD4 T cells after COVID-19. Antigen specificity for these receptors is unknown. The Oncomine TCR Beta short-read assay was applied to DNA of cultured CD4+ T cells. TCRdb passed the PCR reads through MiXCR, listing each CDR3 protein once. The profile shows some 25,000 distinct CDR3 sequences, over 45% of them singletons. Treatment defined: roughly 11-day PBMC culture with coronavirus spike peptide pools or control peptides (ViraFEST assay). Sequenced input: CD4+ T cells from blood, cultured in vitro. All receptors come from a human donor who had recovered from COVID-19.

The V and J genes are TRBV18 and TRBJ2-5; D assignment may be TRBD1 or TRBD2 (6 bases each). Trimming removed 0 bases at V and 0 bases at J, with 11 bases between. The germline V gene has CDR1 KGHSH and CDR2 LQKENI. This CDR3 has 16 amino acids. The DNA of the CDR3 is TGTGCCAGCTCACCACCACAGGGACTGTACCAAGAGACCCAGTACTTC. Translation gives CASSPPQGLYQETQYF.

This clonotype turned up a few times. The CDR3 is CASSPTQTHYGYTF. As DNA, the CDR3 is TGTGCCAGCAGCCCAACACAGACACACTATGGCTACACCTTC. The V and J genes are TRBV7-2 and TRBJ1-2; no clear D. Looked up from germline, CDR1 is SGHTA and CDR2 is FQGNSA. With 5 bases removed from V and 3 bases from J, the gap between germline ends came to 13 bases. The CDR3 is made up of 14 amino acids.

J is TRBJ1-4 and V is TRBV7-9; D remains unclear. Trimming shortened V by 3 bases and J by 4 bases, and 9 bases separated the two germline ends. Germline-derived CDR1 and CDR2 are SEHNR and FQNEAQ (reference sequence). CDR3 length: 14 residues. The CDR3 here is CASSLRLDNEKLFF. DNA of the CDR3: TGTGCCAGCAGCTTGAGACTGGATAATGAAAAACTGTTTTTT.

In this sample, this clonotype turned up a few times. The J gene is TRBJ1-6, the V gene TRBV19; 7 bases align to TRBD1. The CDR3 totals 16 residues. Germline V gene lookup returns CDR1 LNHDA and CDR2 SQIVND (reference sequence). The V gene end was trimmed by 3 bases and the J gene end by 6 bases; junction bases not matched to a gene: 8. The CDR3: CASSIDRDRSNSPLHF. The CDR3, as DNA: TGTGCCAGTAGTATCGACCGGGACAGAAGTAATTCACCCCTCCACTTT.

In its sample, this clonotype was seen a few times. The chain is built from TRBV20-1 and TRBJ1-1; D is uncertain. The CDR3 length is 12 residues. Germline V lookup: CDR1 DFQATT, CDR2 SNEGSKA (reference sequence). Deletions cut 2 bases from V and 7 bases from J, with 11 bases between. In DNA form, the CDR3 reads TGCAGTGCTAGATCGAACTTGATTGAAGCTTTCTTT. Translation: CSARSNLIEAFF.

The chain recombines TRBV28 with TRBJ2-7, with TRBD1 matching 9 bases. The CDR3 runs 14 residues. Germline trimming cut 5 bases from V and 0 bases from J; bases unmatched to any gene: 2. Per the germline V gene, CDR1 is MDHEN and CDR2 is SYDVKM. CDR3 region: CASSRQGGSYEQYF. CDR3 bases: TGTGCCAGCAGTCGACAGGGGGGCTCCTACGAGCAGTACTTC.